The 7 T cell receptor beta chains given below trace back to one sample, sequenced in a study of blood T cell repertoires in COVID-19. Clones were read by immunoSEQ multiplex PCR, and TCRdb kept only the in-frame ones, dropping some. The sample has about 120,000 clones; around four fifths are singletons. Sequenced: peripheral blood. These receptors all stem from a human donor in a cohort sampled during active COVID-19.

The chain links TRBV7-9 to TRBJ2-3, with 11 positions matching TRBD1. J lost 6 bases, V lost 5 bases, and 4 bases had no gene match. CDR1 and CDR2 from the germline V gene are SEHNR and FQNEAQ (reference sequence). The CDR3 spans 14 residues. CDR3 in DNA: TGTGCCAGCAGCACCGGACAGGGGGCGGATACGCAGTATTTT. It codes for CASSTGQGADTQYF.

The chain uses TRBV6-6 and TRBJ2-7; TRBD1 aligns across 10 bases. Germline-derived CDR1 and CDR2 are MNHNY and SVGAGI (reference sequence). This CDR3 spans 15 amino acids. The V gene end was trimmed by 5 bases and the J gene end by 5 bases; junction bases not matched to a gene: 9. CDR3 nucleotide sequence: TGTGCCAGCAGTGGCCCTCGGGACAGGGGAAACGAGCAGTACTTC. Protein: CASSGPRDRGNEQYF.

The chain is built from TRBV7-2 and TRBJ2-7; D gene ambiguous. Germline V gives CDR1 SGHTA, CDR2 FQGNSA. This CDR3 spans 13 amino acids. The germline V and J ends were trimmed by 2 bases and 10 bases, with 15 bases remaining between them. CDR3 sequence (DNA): TGTGCCAGCAGCTTAACATTCGCGGCTAGTCAGTACTTC. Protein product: CASSLTFAASQYF.

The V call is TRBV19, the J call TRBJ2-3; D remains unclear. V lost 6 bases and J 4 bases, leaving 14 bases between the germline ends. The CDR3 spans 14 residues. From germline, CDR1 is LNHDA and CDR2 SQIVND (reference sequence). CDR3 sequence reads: CASRPRLLPDTQYF. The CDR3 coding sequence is TGTGCCAGTAGACCCCGACTTCTACCAGATACGCAGTATTTT.

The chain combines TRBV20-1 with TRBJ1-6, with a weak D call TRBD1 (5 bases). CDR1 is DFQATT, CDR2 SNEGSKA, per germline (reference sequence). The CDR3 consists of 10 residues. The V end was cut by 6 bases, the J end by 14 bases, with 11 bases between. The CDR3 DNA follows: TGCAGTGCAGGGGCATCGGCCCTCCACTTT. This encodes CSAGASALHF.

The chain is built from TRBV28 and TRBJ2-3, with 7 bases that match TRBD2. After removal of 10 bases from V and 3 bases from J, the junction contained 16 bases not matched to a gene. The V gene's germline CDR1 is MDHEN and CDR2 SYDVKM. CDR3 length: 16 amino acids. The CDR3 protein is CATYGGGLGETDTQYF. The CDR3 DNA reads TGTGCCACGTACGGGGGAGGGCTTGGGGAGACAGATACGCAGTATTTT.

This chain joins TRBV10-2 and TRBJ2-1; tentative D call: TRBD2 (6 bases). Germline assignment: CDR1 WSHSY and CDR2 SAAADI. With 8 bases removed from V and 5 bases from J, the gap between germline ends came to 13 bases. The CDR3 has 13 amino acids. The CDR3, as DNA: TGCGCCAGCCAAAGGGACTTCCACAATGAGCAGTTCTTC. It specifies CASQRDFHNEQFF.